This passage covers 25 T cell receptor beta chains from one sample sequenced in a study of cytotoxic CD8 clonotypes in ibrutinib-treated CLL. The table came from immunoSEQ multiplex PCR; TCRdb's copy has only in-frame clones and leaves some out. Of about 310,000 clones listed, roughly 79% are singletons. The sample consisted of PBMCs, taken before ibrutinib treatment. These TCRs come from a human donor with chronic lymphocytic leukemia.

CDR3 nucleotides: TGTGCCAGCAGCTTAGCAGGGGTTAACTATGGCTACACCTTC. As protein: CASSLAGVNYGYTF. This chain uses TRBV7-2 with TRBJ1-2, with D possibly being TRBD1 (5 bases). Germline CDR1 SGHTA, CDR2 FQGNSA. The CDR3 runs to 14 residues. V was cut by 0 bases and J by 1 base, with 6 bases left in between.

This chain connects TRBV6-1 to TRBJ2-1, with unresolved D. Germline CDR1 MNHNS, CDR2 SASEGT. There are 10 residues in the CDR3. Deletions cut 4 bases from V and 7 bases from J, with 2 bases between. DNA for the CDR3: TGTGCCAGCAGTGCGAATGAGCAGTTCTTC. Its protein is CASSANEQFF.

The chain employs TRBV27 and TRBJ2-7; D gene unclear. The CDR3 is 15 residues long. Trimming removed 4 bases at V and 5 bases at J, with 18 bases between. Germline loops: CDR1 MNHEY, CDR2 SMNVEV (reference sequence). The CDR3 region is CASSSRIKGVDEQYF. The CDR3 nucleotides are TGTGCCAGCAGTTCAAGGATAAAAGGAGTCGACGAGCAGTACTTC.

This chain links TRBV29-1 with TRBJ2-7; weak D call: TRBD1 (6 bases). V lost 4 bases and J 2 bases, leaving 18 bases between the germline ends. The length of the CDR3 is 15 residues. CDR1 and CDR2 from the germline V gene are SQVTM and ANQGSEA. CDR3 loop: CSVVSFQGSPYEQYF. The CDR3 DNA is TGCAGCGTTGTATCGTTCCAGGGGTCGCCCTACGAGCAGTACTTC.

The V and J genes are TRBV1 and TRBJ2-3. TRBV1 is designated a pseudogene. The length of the CDR3 is 17 residues. The DNA for the CDR3 is TGCACCAGCAGCCGCCGACCCTGTCTACCCAGCACAGATACGCAGTATTTT. It translates to CTSSRRPCLPSTDTQYF.

The gene calls are TRBV9 and TRBJ2-3; 7 nucleotides line up with TRBD2. Germline CDR1 SGDLS, CDR2 YYNGEE. The length of the CDR3 is 17 residues. V lost 1 base, J lost 4 bases, and 12 bases stayed unmatched. The CDR3 DNA is TGTGCCAGCAGCGTACAGGTAGCCCCTGCGGGGGCAGATACGCAGTATTTT. It translates to CASSVQVAPAGADTQYF. Variable domain in full (rest from reference TRBV9 and TRBJ2-3): DSGVTQTPKHLITATGQRVTLRCSPRSGDLSVYWYQQSLDQGLQFLIQYYNGEERAKGNILERFSAQQFPDLHSELNLSSLELGDSALYFCASSVQVAPAGADTQYFGPGTRLTVL.

This chain joins TRBV10-3 and TRBJ2-3, with D possibly TRBD1 on 5 matching bases. The CDR3 covers 14 residues. Germline V gene sequence: CDR1 ENHRY, CDR2 SYGVKD. The V and J ends lost 6 bases and 1 base respectively, with 11 bases between them. The CDR3 spells CAIRQGTGTDTQYF. The CDR3 DNA follows: TGTGCCATCAGGCAGGGTACTGGCACAGATACGCAGTATTTT.

This clone was seen only a few times. The DNA of the CDR3 is TGTGCCAGCAGCCTCAGTGGGGACAGGGGTATCTACGAGCAGTACTTC. Amino acids: CASSLSGDRGIYEQYF. The rearrangement links TRBV5-6 to TRBJ2-7; TRBD1 matches 10 bases. Germline-derived CDR1 and CDR2 are SGHDT and YYEEEE. The J segment lost 3 bases and the V segment lost 4 bases, leaving 10 bases of the junction unmatched. This CDR3 contains 16 residues.

Regarding this clone: Other DNA sequences from this sample encode an identical CDR3 as well. The CDR3 reads CAISESRGEETQYF. The CDR3 nucleotides read TGTGCCATCAGTGAGTCGAGAGGGGAAGAGACCCAGTACTTC. This chain uses TRBV10-3 with TRBJ2-5; the D gene could be TRBD1 or TRBD2 (5 bases each). The V and J ends lost 0 bases and 3 bases respectively, with 8 bases between them. Per the germline V gene, CDR1 is ENHRY and CDR2 is SYGVKD. The CDR3 spans 14 residues.

The chain carries TRBV27 and TRBJ1-2, with D unclear. The germline CDR1 and CDR2 sequences are MNHEY and SMNVEV (reference sequence). V was cut by 0 bases and J by 7 bases, with 9 bases left in between. This CDR3 is built from 13 residues. CDR3: CASSLSVSGGYTF. CDR3 coding DNA: TGTGCCAGCAGTTTATCTGTCTCTGGTGGCTACACCTTC.

The DNA for the CDR3 is TGTGCCAGCAGCGCAGAAAGATACAACTACGAGCAGTACTTC. It codes for CASSAERYNYEQYF. The V call is TRBV9, the J call TRBJ2-7; no clear D gene. Trimming removed 3 bases at V and 3 bases at J, with 13 bases between. CDR1 is SGDLS, CDR2 YYNGEE, per germline. The CDR3 spans 14 residues.

A few counts support this clone. The same CDR3 is also encoded by other DNA sequences in this sample. The chain links TRBV7-3 to TRBJ2-3; no reliable D call. V lost 5 bases and J 0 bases, leaving 3 bases between the germline ends. Germline V gives CDR1 SGHTA, CDR2 FQGTGA. This CDR3 region has 12 residues. The CDR3 DNA reads TGTGCCAGCAGCCCCAGCACAGATACGCAGTATTTT. This gives the protein CASSPSTDTQYF.

The rearrangement links TRBV18 to TRBJ2-1; 12 positions match TRBD2. CDR1 and CDR2 from the germline V gene are KGHSH and LQKENI. V lost 0 bases, J lost 6 bases, and 6 bases stayed unmatched. The CDR3 extends over 17 amino acids. The CDR3 reads CASSPPRLAGAVNEQFF. The CDR3 region has the DNA TGTGCCAGCTCACCACCGAGACTAGCGGGAGCTGTCAATGAGCAGTTCTTC.

The chain recombines TRBV15 with TRBJ2-1; 9 nucleotides agree with TRBD2. This CDR3 is built from 16 residues. Germline values: CDR1 LNHNV, CDR2 YYDKDF (reference sequence). The ends lost 1 base at V and 7 bases at J; junction bases unmatched: 8. CDR3 sequence reads: CATSRVGGRAANEQFF. The CDR3 DNA is TGTGCCACCAGCAGAGTCGGCGGGAGGGCCGCGAATGAGCAGTTCTTC.

The chain uses TRBV6-5 and TRBJ1-5; TRBD1 might be the D (5 bases). The CDR3 extends over 14 amino acids. Germline-derived CDR1 and CDR2 are MNHEY and SVGAGI. V was shortened by 5 bases and J by 3 bases, with 11 bases between the two germline ends. DNA for the CDR3: TGTGCCAGCAGTCCAGCAGGGATCAATCAGCCCCAGCATTTT. It specifies CASSPAGINQPQHF.

The chain employs TRBV28 and TRBJ2-7, with D maybe TRBD2 (5 bases). V lost 3 bases and J 3 bases, leaving 9 bases between the germline ends. This CDR3 is 13 amino acids long. In germline, CDR1 is MDHEN, CDR2 SYDVKM. The CDR3 protein is CASSLASNYEQYF. CDR3 sequence (DNA): TGTGCCAGCAGTTTGGCTAGCAACTACGAGCAGTACTTC.

The chain employs TRBV5-4 and TRBJ2-7; TRBD2 might be the D (6 bases). From germline, CDR1 is SGHNT and CDR2 YYREEE (reference sequence). The CDR3 totals 13 residues. The V end lost 4 bases, the J end lost 0 bases, and 8 bases lay between the germline ends. CDR3: CASSTGSSYEQYF. The CDR3 nucleotides read TGTGCCAGCAGCACCGGGAGCTCCTACGAGCAGTACTTC. Full variable domain (rest looked up from reference TRBV5-4 and TRBJ2-7): ETGVTQSPTHLIKTRGQQVTLRCSSQSGHNTVSWYQQALGQGPQFIFQYYREEENGRGNFPPRFSGLQFPNYSSELNVNALELDDSALYLCASSTGSSYEQYFGPGTRLTVT.

The chain links TRBV11-2 to TRBJ2-7, with D unresolved. V shed 1 base and J shed 2 bases, with 6 bases lying between them. Germline-derived CDR1 and CDR2 are SGHAT and FQNNGV. This CDR3 has 13 amino acids. CDR3 region: CASSLVDPYEQYF. The CDR3 DNA sequence: TGTGCCAGCAGCTTAGTCGATCCCTACGAGCAGTACTTC.

The chain is built from TRBV2 and TRBJ2-2; TRBD2 is a possible D gene (6 bases). The CDR3 consists of 17 residues. V lost 7 bases to trimming and J lost 0 bases, with 18 bases between them. The germline V gene encodes CDR1 SNHLY and CDR2 FYNNEI. The CDR3 coding sequence is TGTGCCAGCACCAGAACTAGGGCGGGATCGAACACCGGGGAGCTGTTTTTT. Translating gives CASTRTRAGSNTGELFF.

The rearrangement links TRBV6-5 to TRBJ2-3, with TRBD2 as a possible D gene (6 bases). Between the trimmed V and J ends, which lost 5 bases and 2 bases, there was a span of 11 bases. CDR1 and CDR2 from the germline V gene are MNHEY and SVGAGI. The CDR3 length is 14 residues. CDR3 nucleotides: TGTGCCAGCAGTACTAGCTTTACCACAGATACGCAGTATTTT. Its translation is CASSTSFTTDTQYF.

This clone was recorded a few times. CDR3 region: CASSQGQGTETQYF. CDR3 coding DNA: TGCGCCAGCAGTCAAGGGCAGGGTACAGAGACCCAGTACTTC. The J gene is TRBJ2-5, the V gene TRBV23-1, with D maybe TRBD1 (5 bases). TRBV23-1 falls under the ORF class, with uncertain function. The CDR3 extends over 14 amino acids. Trimming removed 2 bases at V and 4 bases at J, with 11 bases between.

V usage is TRBV4-3 and J usage is TRBJ1-1, with D unresolved. The V gene's germline CDR1 is LGHNA and CDR2 YSLEER. Between the trimmed V and J ends, which lost 0 bases and 0 bases, there was a span of 14 bases. The CDR3 is 17 residues long. The CDR3 DNA reads as TGCGCCAGCAGCCAAGATTTGTCCTGGAGATTGAACACTGAAGCTTTCTTT. Amino acids: CASSQDLSWRLNTEAFF.

The gene calls are TRBV7-2 and TRBJ2-7; 10 bases match TRBD1. Germline V gives CDR1 SGHTA, CDR2 FQGNSA. V was pared by 5 bases and J by 2 bases, with 9 bases of the junction left unmatched. The CDR3 totals 16 residues. CDR3 coding DNA: TGTGCCAGCAGCGAAGGGGGTGGGACAGGGGCCTACGAGCAGTACTTC. Its translation is CASSEGGGTGAYEQYF.

The chain employs TRBV5-1 and TRBJ2-5; D is unclear. CDR3 length: 14 residues. Trimming took off 0 bases at V and 2 bases at J, with 8 bases between the two ends. In germline, CDR1 is SGHRS, CDR2 YFSETQ. The CDR3 DNA follows: TGCGCCAGCAGCTTGGTCCAGGTTCAAGAGACCCAGTACTTC. Translation gives CASSLVQVQETQYF.

This chain links TRBV27 with TRBJ2-1, with 9 positions matching TRBD2. The ends lost 5 bases at V and 6 bases at J; junction bases unmatched: 8. The CDR3 totals 15 residues. The germline CDR1 and CDR2 sequences are MNHEY and SMNVEV (reference sequence). The chain's CDR3 is CASSPYSGSPNEQFF. CDR3 sequence (DNA): TGTGCCAGCAGTCCCTATAGCGGGAGCCCCAATGAGCAGTTCTTC.